The next 2 T cell receptor beta chains were all read from a single sample in a study of T cell responses to AZD1222 COVID-19 vaccine. The repertoire was sequenced with immunoSEQ multiplex PCR; TCRdb's copy has only in-frame clones and lacks some. The data contain about 86,000 clones, 78% of them singletons. The sequencing here drew on peripheral blood, taken on day 0 of AZD1222 vaccination. The receptors originated from an adult in good health.

This clone was observed once. V usage is TRBV9 and J usage is TRBJ2-1, with D possibly TRBD2 on 5 matching bases. Trimming shortened V by 3 bases and J by 0 bases, and 10 bases separated the two germline ends. Germline lookup yields CDR1 SGDLS and CDR2 YYNGEE. This CDR3 is 15 amino acids long. Here the CDR3 reads CASSAGVSSYNEQFF. The CDR3 DNA follows: TGTGCCAGCAGCGCCGGGGTAAGCTCCTACAATGAGCAGTTCTTC.

The rearrangement links TRBV10-3 to TRBJ1-6; no firm D call. Germline CDR1 is ENHRY and CDR2 is SYGVKD. The V end lost 0 bases, the J end lost 7 bases, and 13 bases lay between the germline ends. The CDR3 is 16 amino acids. The CDR3 loop is CAISESTGIANSPLHF. CDR3 in DNA: TGTGCCATCAGTGAGTCGACTGGCATCGCCAATTCACCCCTCCACTTT.